This T cell receptor (beta chain) is drawn from a study of T cells in localized non-small cell lung cancer. Trimming took 3 bases from V and 1 from J, leaving 8 bases between them. The CDR3 extends over 13 amino acids. Germline-derived CDR1 and CDR2 are SGHRS and YFSETQ. Sequencing used immunoSEQ multiplex PCR; TCRdb keeps in-frame clones, though not all of them. This sample yields roughly 26,000 clones, of which 91% are seen a single time; about 4% belongs to the top ten. On this clone: The antigen is not known.

Study conclusions and caveats: Measurement of T cell clonality placed uninvolved adjacent lung highest, above the level in tumor. The tumor had only one region sequenced, so heterogeneity remains possible.

The source of this sequence is a female donor older than 55 with stage II squamous cell lung carcinoma. The chain links TRBV5-1 to TRBJ2-7; D is unresolved. The sequenced sample was peripheral blood, obtained before any cancer treatment. The CDR3 here is CASSSGTSYEQYF. CDR3 nucleotide sequence: TGCGCCAGCAGCTCGGGCACATCCTACGAGCAGTACTTC. The full variable domain, completed using reference TRBV5-1 and TRBJ2-7, is KAGVTQTPRYLIKTRGQQVTLSCSPISGHRSVSWYQQTPGQGLQFLFEYFSETQRNKGNFPGRFSGRQFSNSRSEMNVSTLELGDSALYLCASSSGTSYEQYFGPGTRLTVT.